The 25 T cell receptor beta chains below all came from one sample that was sequenced in a study of OX40 agonist ivuxolimab in advanced cancers. TCRdb keeps only in-frame clones here, not all; method: immunoSEQ multiplex PCR. The table lists some 100,000 clones, 85% to 90% of them singletons, with over 1.5% in the top ten. This specimen was CD4+ or CD8+ T cells sorted from blood, taken in a trial of the OX40 agonist ivuxolimab. These receptors were obtained from an adult with an advanced solid tumor such as melanoma, head and neck, liver or kidney cancer.

The chain uses TRBV6-1 and TRBJ2-7; tentatively, D is TRBD1 (5 bases). Germline V gene lookup returns CDR1 MNHNS and CDR2 SASEGT. V lost 0 bases, J lost 0 bases, and 9 bases lay in between. This CDR3 spans 15 amino acids. CDR3 in amino acids: CASSEAPDISYEQYF. The CDR3 DNA follows: TGTGCCAGCAGTGAAGCCCCGGACATCTCCTACGAGCAGTACTTC.

The chain carries TRBV28 and TRBJ2-1, with D tentatively TRBD1 (5 bases). This CDR3 region has 14 residues. Germline CDR1 and CDR2: MDHEN and SYDVKM. Between the trimmed V and J ends, which lost 6 bases and 13 bases, there was a span of 22 bases. The CDR3 loop reads CASRSWAGPHIQFF. The CDR3 region has the DNA TGTGCCAGCAGATCTTGGGCAGGGCCCCATATTCAGTTCTTC.

As regards this clone: The same CDR3 also results from other DNA sequences found in this sample. The chain joins TRBV5-1 to TRBJ1-1, with D possibly being TRBD1 (5 bases). Trimming removed 3 bases from V and 2 bases from J, with 8 bases in between. This CDR3 has 13 amino acids. CDR1 is SGHRS and CDR2 is YFSETQ in the germline V gene. In DNA, the CDR3 is TGCGCCAGCAGCTCGACAGAAAACACTGAAGCTTTCTTT. This gives the protein CASSSTENTEAFF.

This clone has more than one count but fewer than ten. The gene calls are TRBV10-3 and TRBJ2-3; 11 nucleotides align to TRBD2. The trim removed 2 bases at V and 0 bases at J, leaving 7 bases unmatched. This CDR3 comprises 18 residues. Germline V gene sequence: CDR1 ENHRY, CDR2 SYGVKD. The CDR3 coding sequence is TGTGCCATCAGTGAGACACGCGGACTAGCGGGCAGCACAGATACGCAGTATTTT. This sequence encodes CAISETRGLAGSTDTQYF.

This clone was detected only once. This CDR3 reads CASSGGILEDGYTF. CDR3 bases: TGCGCCAGCAGTGGAGGCATCCTAGAGGATGGCTACACCTTC. The chain is built from TRBV5-1 and TRBJ1-2, with D unclear. Germline V gene sequence: CDR1 SGHRS, CDR2 YFSETQ. The CDR3 has 14 residues. Trimming took 5 bases from V and 6 from J, leaving 17 bases between them.

CDR3 sequence reads: CASSLVGATNEKLFF. The CDR3 DNA reads TGCGCCAGCAGCTTGGTCGGGGCAACTAATGAAAAACTGTTTTTT. This chain connects TRBV5-1 to TRBJ1-4; no definite D call. Trimming removed 0 bases at V and 0 bases at J, with 6 bases between. The CDR3 contains 15 residues. Germline V gene data show CDR1 as SGHRS and CDR2 as YFSETQ.

Only one count was recorded for this clone. Relative to the germline gene, one junction end is altered; a read error may explain this. CDR3 bases: TGTGCTAGCAGCCTCCGACTAGCGGAGGCGCTCTCCACCGGGGAGCTGTTTTTT. It is translated as CASSLRLAEALSTGELFF. The chain joins TRBV7-7 to TRBJ2-2; 9 bases map to TRBD2. Germline V gene sequence: CDR1 SSHAT, CDR2 FNYEAQ (reference sequence). The CDR3 extends over 18 amino acids.

The CDR3 DNA is TGTGCCAGCAGCCCGGGACTAGCTTTTAATGAGCAGTTCTTC. Protein sequence: CASSPGLAFNEQFF. The chain joins TRBV7-3 to TRBJ2-1; TRBD2 aligns across 9 bases. The CDR3 has 14 residues. Germline V lookup: CDR1 SGHTA, CDR2 FQGTGA. J gave up 7 bases and V 5 bases, and 6 bases lay outside the gene matches.

This clone has just one count. This chain links TRBV16 with TRBJ2-7, with 11 positions matching TRBD2. The CDR3 is made up of 13 amino acids. V shed 6 bases and J 6 bases; nucleotides not matched to a gene: 4. Germline CDR1 reads KGHSY; CDR2 reads FQNENV. The CDR3 DNA is TGTGCCAGCAGGGGGCTAGCGGGAGGCGAGCAGTACTTC. It yields the protein CASRGLAGGEQYF.

V usage is TRBV5-5 and J usage is TRBJ2-7; perhaps D is TRBD1 or TRBD2 (5 bases each). CDR3 size: 16 residues. V lost 4 bases, J lost 3 bases, and 20 bases lay in between. Germline V gene lookup returns CDR1 SGHKS and CDR2 YYEKEE (reference sequence). CDR3 DNA sequence: TGTGCCAGCAGCGAGGAACCGGGACGGGGCATCTACGAGCAGTACTTC. Amino acids: CASSEEPGRGIYEQYF.

This sequence joins TRBV19 and TRBJ1-3; D possibly corresponds to TRBD1 (6 bases). Germline CDR1 is LNHDA and CDR2 is SQIVND (reference sequence). The CDR3 covers 14 residues. Trimming left V 5 bases short and J 3 bases short, with 11 bases between. CDR3 loop: CASSPGGFGNTIYF. The DNA of the CDR3 is TGTGCCAGTAGTCCGGGGGGCTTTGGAAACACCATATATTTT.

The chain uses TRBV5-1 and TRBJ2-7; 10 bases map to TRBD2. V shed 4 bases, J shed 5 bases, and the junction held 6 bases outside the gene matches. CDR1 and CDR2 (germline): SGHRS, YFSETQ. This CDR3 has 14 amino acids. The CDR3 reads CASSDTSGANEQYF. CDR3 DNA: TGCGCCAGCAGCGATACTAGCGGGGCCAACGAGCAGTACTTC. Combining the CDR3 with reference TRBV5-1 and TRBJ2-7 gives the whole variable domain KAGVTQTPRYLIKTRGQQVTLSCSPISGHRSVSWYQQTPGQGLQFLFEYFSETQRNKGNFPGRFSGRQFSNSRSEMNVSTLELGDSALYLCASSDTSGANEQYFGPGTRLTVT.

The CDR3, as DNA: TGTGCCAGCAGCCAAGATTTTAGCGGGGCCTACGAGCAGTACTTC. This codes for CASSQDFSGAYEQYF. The chain joins TRBV4-2 to TRBJ2-7; TRBD2 aligns across 8 bases. The CDR3 extends over 15 amino acids. Per the germline V gene, CDR1 is LGHNA and CDR2 is YNFKEQ. The V gene end was trimmed by 0 bases and the J gene end by 2 bases; junction bases not matched to a gene: 3.

The rearrangement links TRBV27 to TRBJ2-7; 10 bases align to TRBD1. CDR1 MNHEY and CDR2 SMNVEV come from the germline V gene (reference sequence). The V segment lost 7 bases and the J segment 4 bases; nucleotides outside the gene matches: 13. CDR3 length: 16 amino acids. The CDR3 loop reads CASKVNPTGQGYEQYF. The CDR3, as DNA: TGTGCCAGCAAAGTTAACCCCACGGGACAGGGGTACGAGCAGTACTTC.

This chain links TRBV7-9 with TRBJ2-3, with D possibly TRBD2 on 5 matching bases. Trimming shortened V by 3 bases and J by 1 base, and 11 bases separated the two germline ends. CDR1 and CDR2 (germline): SEHNR, FQNEAQ (reference sequence). The CDR3 is made up of 15 amino acids. The CDR3 DNA is TGTGCCAGCAGCTTGGCTAGCACCGGCACAGATACGCAGTATTTT. It encodes CASSLASTGTDTQYF.

The chain has TRBV5-1 and TRBJ2-3, with 7 bases fitting TRBD2. Trimming removed 0 bases from V and 1 base from J; junction bases left unmatched: 8. The CDR3 totals 17 residues. CDR1 is SGHRS, CDR2 YFSETQ, per germline. As DNA, the CDR3 is TGCGCCAGCAGCTTGGATAGCGGGCTTGGGGGCACAGATACGCAGTATTTT. Translating gives CASSLDSGLGGTDTQYF.

The CDR3 protein is CASRTFGMGSYEQYF. CDR3 DNA: TGTGCCAGCAGGACCTTCGGGATGGGGTCCTACGAGCAGTACTTC. The gene calls are TRBV27 and TRBJ2-7; a weak D match, TRBD2 (5 bases). Per germline, CDR1 MNHEY and CDR2 SMNVEV (reference sequence). The CDR3 covers 15 residues. The V end lost 6 bases, the J end lost 1 base, and 16 bases lay between the germline ends.

The rearrangement joins TRBV6-1 to TRBJ2-7; no definite D call. Trimming removed 7 bases at V and 0 bases at J, with 16 bases between. Germline V gives CDR1 MNHNS, CDR2 SASEGT. The CDR3 has 15 amino acids. The DNA for the CDR3 is TGTGCCAGCAACCCTTCCGGCGGAAGCTCCTACGAGCAGTACTTC. It encodes CASNPSGGSSYEQYF.

V and J are TRBV4-1 and TRBJ1-4; 7 nucleotides line up with TRBD1. The V segment lost 1 base and the J segment 6 bases; nucleotides outside the gene matches: 2. The CDR3 loop spans 14 amino acids. Germline-derived CDR1 and CDR2 are MGHRA and YSYEKL. DNA for the CDR3: TGCGCCAGCAGCCAAGGACAGGGAGATGAAAAACTGTTTTTT. Protein sequence: CASSQGQGDEKLFF.

The gene calls are TRBV5-5 and TRBJ2-5, with TRBD2 as a possible D gene (6 bases). Trimming cost V 0 bases and J 2 bases, with 11 bases left between them. Germline CDR1 is SGHKS and CDR2 is YYEKEE (reference sequence). The CDR3 has 15 amino acids. The CDR3 protein is CASSLGLAFQETQYF. CDR3 nucleotides: TGTGCCAGCAGCTTGGGGCTAGCGTTTCAAGAGACCCAGTACTTC.

This clone occurred many times. The chain uses TRBV5-1 and TRBJ2-7; 8 bases line up with TRBD2. The trim removed 4 bases at V and 3 bases at J, leaving 9 bases unmatched. Per germline, CDR1 SGHRS and CDR2 YFSETQ. CDR3 length: 15 amino acids. DNA for the CDR3: TGCGCCAGCAGCGTCGGACTAGCAGACCGCTACGAGCAGTACTTC. This gives the protein CASSVGLADRYEQYF.

Only one count was recorded for this clone. In nucleotides, the CDR3 is TGTGCCAGCAGCGAAGGGCCGACGGTGACAGGCCGGCTCGAGCAGTACTTC. Protein sequence: CASSEGPTVTGRLEQYF. The chain employs TRBV4-2 and TRBJ2-7; D is perhaps TRBD1 (6 bases). Germline values: CDR1 LGHNA, CDR2 YNFKEQ. CDR3 size: 17 residues. V dropped 5 bases and J dropped 6 bases, with 26 bases sitting between them.

This clone has a single count. This rearrangement joins TRBV14 to TRBJ1-2; perhaps TRBD1 as D (6 bases). CDR3 length equals 14 residues. With 5 bases removed from V and 4 bases from J, the gap between germline ends came to 14 bases. Germline CDR1 SGHDN, CDR2 FVKESK. The CDR3 DNA follows: TGTGCCAGCAGCTCTCAACAGGGCGGCTATGGCTACACCTTC. Encoded protein: CASSSQQGGYGYTF.

The V gene is TRBV4-2, the J gene TRBJ2-1; possible D gene TRBD2, 5 bases. This CDR3 contains 14 residues. V was shortened by 1 base and J by 9 bases, with 13 bases between the two germline ends. Germline values: CDR1 LGHNA, CDR2 YNFKEQ. The CDR3 is CASSQVLAVGEQFF. The CDR3 coding sequence is TGTGCCAGCAGCCAAGTCCTAGCTGTAGGTGAGCAGTTCTTC.

The chain recombines TRBV5-5 with TRBJ1-1; D ambiguous. With 2 bases removed from V and 2 bases from J, the gap between germline ends came to 10 bases. CDR1 is SGHKS and CDR2 is YYEKEE in the germline V gene (reference sequence). The CDR3 length is 14 residues. CDR3 bases: TGTGCCAGCAGCTTAAGGACTACTAACACTGAAGCTTTCTTT. Its translation is CASSLRTTNTEAFF. The whole variable domain, remainder taken from reference TRBV5-5 and TRBJ1-1, is DAGVTQSPTHLIKTRGQQVTLRCSPISGHKSVSWYQQVLGQGPQFIFQYYEKEERGRGNFPDRFSARQFPNYSSELNVNALLLGDSALYLCASSLRTTNTEAFFGQGTRLTVV.